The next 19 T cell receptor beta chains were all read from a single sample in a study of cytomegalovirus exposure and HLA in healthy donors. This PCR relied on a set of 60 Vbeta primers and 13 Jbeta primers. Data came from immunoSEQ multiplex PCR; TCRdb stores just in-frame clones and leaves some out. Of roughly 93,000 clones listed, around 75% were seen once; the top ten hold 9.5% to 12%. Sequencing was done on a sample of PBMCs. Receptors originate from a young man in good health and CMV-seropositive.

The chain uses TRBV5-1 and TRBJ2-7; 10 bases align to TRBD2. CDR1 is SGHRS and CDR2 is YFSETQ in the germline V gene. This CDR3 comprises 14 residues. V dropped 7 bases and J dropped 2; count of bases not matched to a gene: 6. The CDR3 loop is CASAWTSGTYEQYF. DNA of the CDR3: TGCGCCAGCGCCTGGACTAGCGGTACCTACGAGCAGTACTTC. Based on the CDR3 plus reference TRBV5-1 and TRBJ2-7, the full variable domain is KAGVTQTPRYLIKTRGQQVTLSCSPISGHRSVSWYQQTPGQGLQFLFEYFSETQRNKGNFPGRFSGRQFSNSRSEMNVSTLELGDSALYLCASAWTSGTYEQYFGPGTRLTVT.

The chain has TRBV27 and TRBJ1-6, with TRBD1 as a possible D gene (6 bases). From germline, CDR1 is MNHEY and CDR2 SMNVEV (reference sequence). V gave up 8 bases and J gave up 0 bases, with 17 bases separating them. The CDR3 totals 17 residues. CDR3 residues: CASGLPTGSSYNSPLHF. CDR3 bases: TGTGCCAGCGGTCTCCCAACAGGGAGCTCCTATAATTCACCCCTCCACTTT.

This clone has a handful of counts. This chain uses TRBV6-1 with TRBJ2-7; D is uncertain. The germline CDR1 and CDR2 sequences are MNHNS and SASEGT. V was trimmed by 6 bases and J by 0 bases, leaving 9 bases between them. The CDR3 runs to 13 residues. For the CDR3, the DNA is TGTGCCAGCAGCCTACAGAGCTCCTACGAGCAGTACTTC. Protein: CASSLQSSYEQYF.

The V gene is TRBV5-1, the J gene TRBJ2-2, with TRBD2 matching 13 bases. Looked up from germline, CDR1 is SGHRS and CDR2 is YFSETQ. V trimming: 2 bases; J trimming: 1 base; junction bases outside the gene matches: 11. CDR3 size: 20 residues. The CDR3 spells CASSFRTSGGLRLNTGELFF. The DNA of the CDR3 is TGCGCCAGCAGCTTCCGGACTAGCGGGGGCTTACGCTTGAACACCGGGGAGCTGTTTTTT. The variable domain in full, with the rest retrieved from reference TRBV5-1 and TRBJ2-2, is KAGVTQTPRYLIKTRGQQVTLSCSPISGHRSVSWYQQTPGQGLQFLFEYFSETQRNKGNFPGRFSGRQFSNSRSEMNVSTLELGDSALYLCASSFRTSGGLRLNTGELFFGEGSRLTVL.

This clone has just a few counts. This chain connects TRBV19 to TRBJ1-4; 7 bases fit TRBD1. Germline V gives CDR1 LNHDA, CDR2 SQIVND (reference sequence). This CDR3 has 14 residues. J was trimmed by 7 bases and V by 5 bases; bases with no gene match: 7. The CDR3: CASSPTGLTEKLFF. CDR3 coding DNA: TGTGCCAGTAGTCCGACAGGGTTGACTGAAAAACTGTTTTTT.

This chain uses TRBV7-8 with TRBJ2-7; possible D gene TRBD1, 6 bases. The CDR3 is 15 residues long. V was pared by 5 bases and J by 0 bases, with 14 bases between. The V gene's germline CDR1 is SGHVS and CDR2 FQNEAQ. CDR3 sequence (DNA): TGTGCCAGCAGCCAAGGGACAACAATCTCCTACGAGCAGTACTTC. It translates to CASSQGTTISYEQYF. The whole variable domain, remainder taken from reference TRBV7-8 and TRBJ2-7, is GAGVSQSPRYKVAKRGQDVALRCDPISGHVSLFWYQQALGQGPEFLTYFQNEAQLDKSGLPSDRFFAERPEGSVSTLKIQRTQQEDSAVYLCASSQGTTISYEQYFGPGTRLTVT.

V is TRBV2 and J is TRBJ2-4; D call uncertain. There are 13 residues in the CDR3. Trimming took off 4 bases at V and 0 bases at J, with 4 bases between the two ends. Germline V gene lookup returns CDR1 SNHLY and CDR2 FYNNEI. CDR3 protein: CASSGLAKNIQYF. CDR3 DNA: TGTGCCAGCAGTGGACTAGCCAAAAACATTCAGTACTTC. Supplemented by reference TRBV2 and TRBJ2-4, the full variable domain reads EPEVTQTPSHQVTQMGQEVILRCVPISNHLYFYWYRQILGQKVEFLVSFYNNEISEKSEIFDDQFSVERPDGSNFTLKIRSTKLEDSAMYFCASSGLAKNIQYFGAGTRLSVL.

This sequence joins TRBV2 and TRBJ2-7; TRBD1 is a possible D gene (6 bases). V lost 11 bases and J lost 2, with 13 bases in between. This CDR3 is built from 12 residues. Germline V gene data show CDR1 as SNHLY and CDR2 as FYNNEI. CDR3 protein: CAHKQGTYEQYF. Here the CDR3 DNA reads TGTGCCCACAAACAGGGAACCTACGAGCAGTACTTC.

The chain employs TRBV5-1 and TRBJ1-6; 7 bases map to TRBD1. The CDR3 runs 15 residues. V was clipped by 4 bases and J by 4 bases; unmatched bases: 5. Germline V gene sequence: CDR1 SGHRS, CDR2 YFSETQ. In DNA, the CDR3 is TGCGCCAGCAGCATTGGGACAGCTTATAATTCACCCCTCCACTTT. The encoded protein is CASSIGTAYNSPLHF.

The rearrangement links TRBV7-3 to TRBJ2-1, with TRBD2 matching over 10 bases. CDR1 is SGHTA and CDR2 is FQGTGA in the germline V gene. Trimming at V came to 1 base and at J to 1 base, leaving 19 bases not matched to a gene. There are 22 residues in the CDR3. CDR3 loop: CASSLIPEVAGGRFGSYNEQFF. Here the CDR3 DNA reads TGTGCCAGCAGCTTAATCCCGGAGGTAGCGGGGGGACGCTTCGGTTCCTACAATGAGCAGTTCTTC.

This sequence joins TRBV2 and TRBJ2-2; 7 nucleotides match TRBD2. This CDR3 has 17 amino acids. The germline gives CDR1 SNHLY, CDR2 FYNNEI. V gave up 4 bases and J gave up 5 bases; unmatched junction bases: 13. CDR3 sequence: CASSVFSPGGGTGELFF. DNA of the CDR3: TGTGCCAGCAGTGTGTTTTCCCCGGGAGGAGGGACCGGGGAGCTGTTTTTT.

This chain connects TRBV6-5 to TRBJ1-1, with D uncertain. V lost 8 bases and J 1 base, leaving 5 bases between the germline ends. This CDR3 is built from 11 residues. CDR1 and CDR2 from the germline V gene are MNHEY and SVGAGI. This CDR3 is CASRRNTEAFF. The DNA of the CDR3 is TGTGCCAGCCGGAGGAACACTGAAGCTTTCTTT.

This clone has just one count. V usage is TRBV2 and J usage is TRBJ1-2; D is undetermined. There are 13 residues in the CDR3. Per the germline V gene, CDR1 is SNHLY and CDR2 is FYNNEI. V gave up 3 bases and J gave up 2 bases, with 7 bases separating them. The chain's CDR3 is CASSDSVNYGYTF. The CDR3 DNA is TGTGCCAGCAGTGACTCAGTAAACTATGGCTACACCTTC.

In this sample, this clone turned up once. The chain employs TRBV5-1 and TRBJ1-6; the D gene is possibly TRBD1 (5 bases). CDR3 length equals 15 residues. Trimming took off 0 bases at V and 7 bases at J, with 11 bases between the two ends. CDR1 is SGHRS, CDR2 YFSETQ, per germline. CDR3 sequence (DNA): TGCGCCAGCAGCTTGGCAGGGCAGTCAAATTCACCCCTCCACTTT. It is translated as CASSLAGQSNSPLHF.

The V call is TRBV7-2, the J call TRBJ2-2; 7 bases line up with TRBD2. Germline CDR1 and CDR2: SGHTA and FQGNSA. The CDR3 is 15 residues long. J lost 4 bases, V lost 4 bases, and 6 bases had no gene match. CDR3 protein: CASSWISGVTGELFF. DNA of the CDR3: TGTGCCAGCAGCTGGATCAGCGGGGTCACCGGGGAGCTGTTTTTT. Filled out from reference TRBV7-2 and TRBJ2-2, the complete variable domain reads GAGVSQSPSNKVTEKGKDVELRCDPISGHTALYWYRQSLGQGLEFLIYFQGNSAPDKSGLPSDRFSAERTGGSVSTLTIQRTQQEDSAVYLCASSWISGVTGELFFGEGSRLTVL.

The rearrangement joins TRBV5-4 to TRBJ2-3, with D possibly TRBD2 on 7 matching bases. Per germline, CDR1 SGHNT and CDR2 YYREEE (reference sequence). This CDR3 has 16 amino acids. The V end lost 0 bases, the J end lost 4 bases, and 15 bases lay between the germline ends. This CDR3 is CASSLGGGGRSDTQYF. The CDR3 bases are TGTGCCAGCAGCTTGGGAGGGGGGGGCCGGTCAGATACGCAGTATTTT.

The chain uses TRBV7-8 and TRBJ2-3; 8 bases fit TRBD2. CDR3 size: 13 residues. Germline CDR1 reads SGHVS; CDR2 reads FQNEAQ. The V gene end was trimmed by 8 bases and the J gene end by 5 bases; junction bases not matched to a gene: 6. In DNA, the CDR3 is TGTGCCAGCCGGCTAGCGGGTATAGATACGCAGTATTTT. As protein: CASRLAGIDTQYF.

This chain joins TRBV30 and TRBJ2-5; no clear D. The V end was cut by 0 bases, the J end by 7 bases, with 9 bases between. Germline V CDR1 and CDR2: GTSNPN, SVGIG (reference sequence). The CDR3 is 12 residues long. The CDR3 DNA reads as TGTGCCTGGAGTGTACGCGTAGTGACCCAGTACTTC. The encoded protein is CAWSVRVVTQYF.

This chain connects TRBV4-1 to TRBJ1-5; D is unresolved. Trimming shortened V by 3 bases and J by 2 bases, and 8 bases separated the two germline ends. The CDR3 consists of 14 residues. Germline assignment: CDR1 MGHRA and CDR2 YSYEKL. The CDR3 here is CASSHLGGNQPQHF. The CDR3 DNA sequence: TGCGCCAGCAGCCACCTCGGGGGCAATCAGCCCCAGCATTTT.